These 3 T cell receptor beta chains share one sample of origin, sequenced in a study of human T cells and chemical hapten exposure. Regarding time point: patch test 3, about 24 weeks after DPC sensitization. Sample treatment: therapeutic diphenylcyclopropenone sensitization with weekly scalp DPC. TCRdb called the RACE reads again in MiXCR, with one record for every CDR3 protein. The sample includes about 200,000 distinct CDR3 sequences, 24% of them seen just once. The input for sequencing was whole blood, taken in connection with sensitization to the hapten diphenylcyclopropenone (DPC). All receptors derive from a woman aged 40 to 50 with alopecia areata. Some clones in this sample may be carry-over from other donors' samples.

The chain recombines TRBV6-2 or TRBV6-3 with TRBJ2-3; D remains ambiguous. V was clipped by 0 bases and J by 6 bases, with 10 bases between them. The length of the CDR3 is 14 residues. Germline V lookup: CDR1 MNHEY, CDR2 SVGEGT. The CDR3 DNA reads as TGTGCCAGCAGTTACTCGCAGCTCCGGGATACGCAGTATTTT. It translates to CASSYSQLRDTQYF.

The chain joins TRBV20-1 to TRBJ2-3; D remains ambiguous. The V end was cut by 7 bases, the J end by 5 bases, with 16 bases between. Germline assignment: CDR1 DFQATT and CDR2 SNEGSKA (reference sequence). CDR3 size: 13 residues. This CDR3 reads CSGSATVKDTQYF. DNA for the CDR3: TGCAGTGGTTCGGCTACTGTTAAAGATACGCAGTATTTT.

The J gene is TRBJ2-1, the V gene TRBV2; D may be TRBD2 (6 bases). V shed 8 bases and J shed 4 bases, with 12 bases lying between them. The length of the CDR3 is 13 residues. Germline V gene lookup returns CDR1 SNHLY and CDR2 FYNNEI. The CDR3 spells CASWRDSYNEQFF. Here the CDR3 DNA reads TGTGCCAGCTGGAGGGACTCTTACAATGAGCAGTTCTTC.